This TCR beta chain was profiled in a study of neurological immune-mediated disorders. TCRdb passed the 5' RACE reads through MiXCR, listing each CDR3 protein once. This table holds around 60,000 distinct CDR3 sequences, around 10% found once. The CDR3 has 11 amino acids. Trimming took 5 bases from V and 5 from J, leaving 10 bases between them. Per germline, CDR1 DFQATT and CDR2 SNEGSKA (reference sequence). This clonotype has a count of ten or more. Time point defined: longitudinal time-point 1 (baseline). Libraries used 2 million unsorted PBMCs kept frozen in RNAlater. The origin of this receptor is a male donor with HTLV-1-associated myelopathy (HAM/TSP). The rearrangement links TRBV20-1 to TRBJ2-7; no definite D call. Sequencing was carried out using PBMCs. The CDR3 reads CSAPRRDEQYF. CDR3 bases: TGCAGTGCTCCCCGCCGGGACGAGCAGTACTTC.